This T cell receptor beta chain derives from a study of T cell responses to AZD1222 COVID-19 vaccine. There are 15 residues in the CDR3. The germline CDR1 and CDR2 sequences are SGHRS and YFSETQ. With 3 bases clipped from V and 6 bases from J, the junction kept 7 bases outside the gene matches. The method was immunoSEQ multiplex PCR; TCRdb's version includes in-frame clones alone and lacks a portion of them. The sample yields roughly 100,000 clones, around 83% seen once. As regards this clone: Its cognate antigen is unknown.

Findings and limits, study-wide: Mostly white British, mostly female donors; authors suggested clonal diversity may be underestimated. Without day 14 samples, only post-peak T cell repertoires were studied.

The chain joins TRBV5-1 to TRBJ2-2, with 8 bases that match TRBD2. Source: peripheral blood, taken on day 0 of AZD1222 vaccination. This TCR came from an adult in good health. The CDR3 DNA sequence: TGCGCCAGCAGCTCTGGGACTAGTGGGGCCGGGGAGCTGTTTTTT. Its translation: CASSSGTSGAGELFF.